These 18 T cell receptor beta chains were sequenced from one sample in a study of T cells in Graves' hyperthyroidism and ophthalmopathy. The CDR3 regions of TCR beta were amplified from RNA transcripts. During a first-round RT-PCR of the TCR CDR3, the HTBI primer set was used. One entry per CDR3 protein, called by TCRdb with MiXCR from the multiplex PCR reads. Among approximately 330,000 distinct CDR3 sequences listed, around a fifth were seen once. Sequenced input: blood. Receptors originate from a woman between 45 and 65 years old with Graves' hyperthyroidism.

This clonotype was counted at least ten times. The gene calls are TRBV2 and TRBJ2-1; maybe TRBD2 (6 bases). V lost 8 bases, J lost 0 bases, and 14 bases lay in between. Germline V lookup: CDR1 SNHLY, CDR2 FYNNEI. The CDR3 loop spans 15 amino acids. CDR3 in DNA: TGTGCCAGCGTAAAGCGGGCCAGCTCCTACAATGAGCAGTTCTTC. Protein sequence: CASVKRASSYNEQFF. Drawing the rest from reference TRBV2 and TRBJ2-1, the complete variable domain is EPEVTQTPSHQVTQMGQEVILRCVPISNHLYFYWYRQILGQKVEFLVSFYNNEISEKSEIFDDQFSVERPDGSNFTLKIRSTKLEDSAMYFCASVKRASSYNEQFFGPGTRLTVL.

In this sample, this clonotype turned up a few times. The V call is TRBV27, the J call TRBJ2-1, with 10 nucleotides matching TRBD2. CDR3 length equals 17 residues. Trimming at V came to 4 bases and at J to 4 bases, leaving 10 bases not matched to a gene. From germline, CDR1 is MNHEY and CDR2 SMNVEV (reference sequence). In DNA form, the CDR3 reads TGTGCCAGCAGTTCCCTCCAACTAGCGGGGATTTACAATGAGCAGTTCTTC. It codes for CASSSLQLAGIYNEQFF.

A note on this clonotype: At one end, the junction sequence differs from germline, possibly due to a read error. This rearrangement joins TRBV7-9 to TRBJ2-2, with D possibly being TRBD2 (5 bases). The CDR3 has 14 amino acids. Germline assignment: CDR1 SEHNR and CDR2 FQNEAQ (reference sequence). Here the CDR3 reads CAGSQDSDTGELFF. The CDR3 nucleotides are TGTGCCGGCAGCCAGGACTCCGACACCGGGGAGCTGTTTTTT.

This clonotype occurred many times. The J gene is TRBJ1-3, the V gene TRBV12-3 or TRBV12-4; D remains ambiguous. V was cut by 0 bases and J by 0 bases, with 6 bases left in between. This CDR3 region has 15 residues. The CDR3 DNA follows: TGTGCCAGCAGTTTAGCGATTCCCTCTGGAAACACCATATATTTT. As protein: CASSLAIPSGNTIYF.

This clonotype was counted many times. This chain joins TRBV28 and TRBJ1-1; TRBD1 agrees at 8 bases. Germline V lookup: CDR1 MDHEN, CDR2 SYDVKM. With 5 bases clipped from V and 3 bases from J, the junction kept 2 bases outside the gene matches. There are 13 residues in the CDR3. In DNA, the CDR3 is TGTGCCAGCAGTCGCAGGGGGCACACTGAAGCTTTCTTT. Amino acids: CASSRRGHTEAFF.

This clonotype was observed many times. The genes are TRBV3-1 and TRBJ1-2, with TRBD1 identical over 12 bases. CDR1 and CDR2 from the germline V gene are LGHDT and YNNKEL (reference sequence). This CDR3 has 14 amino acids. The V and J ends lost 5 bases and 8 bases, in that order; junction bases with no gene match: 6. CDR3 region: CASSLGQGARGYTF. The CDR3 DNA reads as TGTGCCAGCAGCTTGGGACAGGGGGCTCGCGGCTACACCTTC.

This clonotype came up a few times. CDR3 sequence: CASSQGGADGELFF. As DNA, the CDR3 is TGTGCCAGCAGCCAAGGCGGGGCTGACGGGGAGCTGTTTTTT. The chain recombines TRBV3-1 with TRBJ2-2, with a weak D call TRBD2 (6 bases). CDR1 is LGHDT and CDR2 is YNNKEL in the germline V gene (reference sequence). This CDR3 spans 14 amino acids. V was cut by 1 base and J by 7 bases, with 10 bases left in between.

The V and J genes are TRBV9 and TRBJ1-5; tentatively, D is TRBD1 (5 bases). This CDR3 region has 14 residues. Trimming pared 4 bases from V and 6 bases from J, leaving 14 bases between. The V gene's germline CDR1 is SGDLS and CDR2 YYNGEE. This chain's CDR3 is CASSLSSGLQPQHF. In DNA form, the CDR3 reads TGTGCCAGCAGCCTATCATCAGGGCTTCAGCCCCAGCATTTT.

CDR3 protein: CASSILATSTDTQYF. CDR3 sequence (DNA): TGCGCCAGCAGCATACTAGCGACTAGCACAGATACGCAGTATTTT. The chain employs TRBV4-1 and TRBJ2-3, with 7 nucleotides matching TRBD2. V shed 5 bases, J shed 0 bases, and the junction held 5 bases outside the gene matches. The CDR3 loop spans 15 amino acids. CDR1 is MGHRA and CDR2 is YSYEKL in the germline V gene.

In DNA, the CDR3 is TGTGCCACCAGTCAGGGAAGCACCGGGGAGCTGTTTTTT. Protein sequence: CATSQGSTGELFF. The V and J genes are TRBV24-1 and TRBJ2-2; the D gene is possibly TRBD1 (5 bases). Germline-derived CDR1 and CDR2 are KGHDR and SFDVKD. The germline V and J ends were trimmed by 6 bases and 4 bases, with 8 bases remaining between them. The CDR3 runs 13 residues.

Concerning this clonotype itself: At one of its ends the junction is not consistent with the germline gene, which may arise from a read error. The chain is built from TRBV13 and TRBJ2-7; 7 bases map to TRBD2. The CDR3 consists of 14 residues. CDR1 and CDR2 from the germline V gene are PRHDT and FYEKMQ (reference sequence). The DNA of the CDR3 is TGTGCCAGCAGCTTCGGGCTAGCGGAGGAAACGGCAGACTTC. It translates to CASSFGLAEETADF.

This clonotype has a count of ten or more. The chain links TRBV27 to TRBJ1-4, with unresolved D. Germline-derived CDR1 and CDR2 are MNHEY and SMNVEV (reference sequence). The length of the CDR3 is 12 residues. The V end was cut by 1 base, the J end by 7 bases, with 4 bases between. CDR3 DNA sequence: TGTGCCAGCAGTTTATTAGGTGAAAAACTGTTTTTT. It encodes CASSLLGEKLFF.

For this clonotype: The junction and the germline gene differ at one end; a read error may be behind it. The V gene is TRBV4-1, the J gene TRBJ1-5; D unresolved. The CDR3 totals 15 residues. The germline CDR1 and CDR2 sequences are MGHRA and YSYEKL. The CDR3 region has the DNA TGCGCCAGCAGCAAAGAAGGCAGTCTTGGACGGCCCCAGCATTTT. Protein product: CASSKEGSLGRPQHF.

As for this clonotype: One base away lies a much larger clone, so this may be a sequencing read error. This chain joins TRBV7-2 and TRBJ1-6, with D tentatively TRBD1 (6 bases). V was clipped by 5 bases and J by 2 bases, with 19 bases between them. CDR3 size: 18 residues. Germline V gives CDR1 SGHTA, CDR2 FQGNSA. The CDR3 nucleotides are TGTGCCAGCAGCATTCGTGTAAAGACAGGCCCCTATAATTCACCCCTCCACTTT. Translation: CASSIRVKTGPYNSPLHF.

Concerning this clonotype itself: This sequence may be a read error, since a much larger clone differs from it by one base. Lacking the conserved final phenylalanine or tryptophan, this CDR3 likely reflects a read error. This sequence joins TRBV6-2 or TRBV6-3 and TRBJ2-1; D is unclear. Trimming stripped 2 bases from V and 8 bases from J, with 4 bases between. The CDR3 sequence is 11 residues long. The germline CDR1 and CDR2 sequences are MNHEY and SVGEGT. In DNA, the CDR3 is TGTGCCAGCAGTTACGGTCATGAGCAGTTCCTC. Translation: CASSYGHEQFL.

V is TRBV12-3 or TRBV12-4 and J is TRBJ2-1; no clear D. The CDR3 is 15 amino acids. The V gene lost 8 bases and the J gene lost 8 bases, with 22 bases spanning the gap. CDR3 in amino acids: CASGLIRVQSDEQFF. In DNA form, the CDR3 reads TGTGCCAGCGGCCTGATCCGGGTCCAGAGCGATGAGCAGTTCTTC.

The V gene is TRBV5-1, the J gene TRBJ2-1, with 9 bases fitting TRBD1. CDR3 length: 14 amino acids. The J segment lost 6 bases and the V segment lost 4 bases, leaving 5 bases of the junction unmatched. Germline-derived CDR1 and CDR2 are SGHRS and YFSETQ. CDR3 DNA sequence: TGCGCCAGCAGCGCAGGACAGGGGAGCAATGAGCAGTTCTTC. It encodes CASSAGQGSNEQFF.

The table lists this clonotype with many counts. This chain connects TRBV7-9 to TRBJ2-1; 15 bases are a match to TRBD2. The CDR3 length is 16 residues. CDR1 is SEHNR and CDR2 is FQNEAQ in the germline V gene (reference sequence). The J segment lost 4 bases and the V segment lost 4 bases, leaving 2 bases of the junction unmatched. CDR3 sequence: CASSSGTSGGYNEQFF. The DNA of the CDR3 is TGTGCCAGCAGCTCCGGGACTAGCGGGGGGTACAATGAGCAGTTCTTC.